The clone carrying this T cell receptor beta chain was counted only a few times. The antigen is undetermined. CDR1 and CDR2 (germline): SGHKS, YYEKEE (reference sequence). The CDR3 runs to 14 residues. Trimming shortened V by 0 bases and J by 4 bases, and 9 bases separated the two germline ends. 5'RACE template switching produced TCR cDNA carrying a universal primer site and UMIs. TCRdb reprocessed the 5' RACE reads via MiXCR and lists one record per CDR3 protein. The sample records 600,000 to 750,000 distinct CDR3 sequences, around 12% being singletons. This sample was included in a study of T cells after yellow fever vaccination. The wider study: The authors prepared low-cell-number fractions using SMART-Seq v4 Ultra Low Input. Study results and caveats: Contaminating bulk clonotypes could be abundant in FACS-sorted repertoires. A large majority of primary-vaccination clones showed up again after the booster (roughly 95% CD4, around 90% CD8).

This TCR came from a man between 25 and 39 years old who received the YFV17D yellow fever vaccine. Sequencing was performed on PBMCs, taken on the day of the yellow fever booster vaccination. This rearrangement joins TRBV5-5 to TRBJ2-3, with D possibly TRBD1 on 6 matching bases. The CDR3 nucleotides are TGTGCCAGCAGCTTGGGGACAGCAGCAGATACGCAGTATTTT. This translates into CASSLGTAADTQYF.